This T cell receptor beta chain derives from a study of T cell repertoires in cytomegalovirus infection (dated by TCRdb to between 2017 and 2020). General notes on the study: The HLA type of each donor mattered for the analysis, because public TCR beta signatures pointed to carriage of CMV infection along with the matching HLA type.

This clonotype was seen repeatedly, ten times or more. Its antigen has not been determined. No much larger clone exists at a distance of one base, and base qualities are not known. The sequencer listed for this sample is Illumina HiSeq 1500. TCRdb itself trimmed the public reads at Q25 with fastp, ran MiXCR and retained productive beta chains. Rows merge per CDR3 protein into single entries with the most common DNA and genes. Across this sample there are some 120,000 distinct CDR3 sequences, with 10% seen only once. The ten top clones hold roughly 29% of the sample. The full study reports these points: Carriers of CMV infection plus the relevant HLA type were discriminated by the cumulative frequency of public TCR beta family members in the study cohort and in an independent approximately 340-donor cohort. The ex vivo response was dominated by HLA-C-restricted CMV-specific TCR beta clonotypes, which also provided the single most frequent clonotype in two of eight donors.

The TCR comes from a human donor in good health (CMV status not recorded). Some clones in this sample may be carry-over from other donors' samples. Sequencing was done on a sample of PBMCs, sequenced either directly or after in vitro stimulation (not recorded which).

The DNA sequence follows: TGTGCCAGCAGCCACGCTAGAAACACCGGGGAGCTGTTTTTT. Translation gives CASSHARNTGELFF. The chain is assembled from TRBV7-2 and TRBJ2-2; the D gene lacks a confident call. V loses 5 bases, J loses 2 bases, and the germline ends lie 9 bases apart. CDR1 and CDR2 are read off the germline V gene as SGHTA and FQGNSA. Reading from cysteine to phenylalanine, the CDR3 counts 14 amino acids. Of the read, only the CDR3 DNA is kept; its 42 bases are in frame from base 1.